This paragraph covers one T cell receptor beta chain sequence. Its target is unknown. This specimen belongs to a study of Ad26.COV2.S vaccination and SARS-CoV-2 variants. The germline V gene encodes CDR1 SGHRS and CDR2 YFSETQ. V shed 4 bases, J shed 2 bases, and the junction held 6 bases outside the gene matches. The CDR3 extends over 15 amino acids. Study results and limitations: Vaccine recipients posted higher spike-specific TCR breadth than their placebo counterparts.

Generated by immunoSEQ multiplex PCR, the TCRdb table keeps only in-frame clones and is missing some. The sample contains approximately 350,000 clones, around 87% of which appear only once. The treatment: around 19 received Ad26.COV2.S at low or high dose, single or two shots; about 5 received placebo; per-sample allocation not given. It was on day 63 after the first vaccine or placebo injection that samples were taken. The chain uses TRBV5-1 and TRBJ2-7, with 10 bases identical to TRBD2. The clonotype originates from a person between 18 and 60 years old who received the Ad26.COV2.S COVID-19 vaccine or a placebo. The material sequenced was peripheral blood, taken in a trial of Ad26.COV2.S vaccine versus placebo. CDR3 bases: TGCGCCAGCAGCACAACCGGGACTAGCGCCTACGAGCAGTACTTC. It translates to CASSTTGTSAYEQYF.